Below, one TCR beta chain is given with its context. Its antigen is unidentified. The source of the sample is a study of cytomegalovirus exposure and HLA in healthy donors. Overall study results and limits: A few V segments could not be told apart, such as TRBV6-2 and TRBV6-3, and were left out.

Primers: 60 Vbeta forward and 13 Jbeta reverse. The data were produced by immunoSEQ multiplex PCR, yet TCRdb's version contains in-frame clones alone and is incomplete. The sample shows about 83,000 clones, over 70% of them seen only once. The CDR3 totals 17 residues. Trimming at V came to 4 bases and at J to 2 bases, leaving 10 bases not matched to a gene. Germline values: CDR1 SEHNR, CDR2 FQNEAQ (reference sequence). The sequence came from a man aged 18 to 29 in good health and CMV-seropositive. The genes are TRBV7-9 and TRBJ1-4, with 7 nucleotides matching TRBD1. Source material: PBMCs. The CDR3 coding sequence is TGTGCCAGCAGCTCCCGAGGGGGACAGCGCACTAATGAAAAACTGTTTTTT. Protein sequence: CASSSRGGQRTNEKLFF.